The 21 T cell receptor beta chains presented below share a single source sample, sequenced in a study of human T cells and chemical hapten exposure. Researchers extracted total RNA from unfractionated whole blood. The study's library attached unique molecular identifiers to single cDNA molecules. TCRdb reprocessed the reads via MiXCR and lists one record per CDR3 protein. The sample holds 95,000 to 150,000 distinct CDR3 sequences, more than 8.5% seen once. Specimen: whole blood. These receptors were obtained from a human donor in good health. Some clones in this sample may be carry-over from other donors' samples.

The V gene is TRBV7-2, the J gene TRBJ2-3, with 7 bases identical to TRBD1. Germline trimming cut 3 bases from V and 2 bases from J; bases unmatched to any gene: 2. The CDR3 has 14 amino acids. Per germline, CDR1 SGHTA and CDR2 FQGNSA. As DNA, the CDR3 is TGTGCCAGCAGCTTGACAGGGATCACAGATACGCAGTATTTT. This translates into CASSLTGITDTQYF.

This clonotype was picked up many times. The V call is TRBV3-2, the J call TRBJ2-7; TRBD1, the table's D call, lacks a check against the DNA. TRBV3-2 is a pseudogene. This CDR3 is built from 14 residues. The CDR3 here is CASSPRTGNNEQYF. CDR3 coding DNA: TGTGCCAGCAGCCCTAGGACAGGAAACAACGAGCAGTACTTC.

The sample holds a few counts of this clonotype. The chain carries TRBV11-2 and TRBJ2-7; D unresolved. The V and J ends lost 4 bases and 3 bases respectively, with 13 bases between them. This CDR3 region has 14 residues. Per germline, CDR1 SGHAT and CDR2 FQNNGV. The CDR3 coding sequence is TGTGCCAGCAGCTCCATGAGAATCAGCTACGAGCAGTACTTC. This sequence encodes CASSSMRISYEQYF.

This clonotype has just a few counts. The chain has TRBV12-3 or TRBV12-4 and TRBJ2-4, with 8 positions matching TRBD2. The CDR3 spans 19 residues. J gave up 0 bases and V 5 bases, and 15 bases lay outside the gene matches. CDR3 DNA: TGTGCCAGCAGTGACCTCCTGGCGGGGGGCTTTCTAGCCAAAAACATTCAGTACTTC. Its protein product is CASSDLLAGGFLAKNIQYF.

The chain uses TRBV29-1 and TRBJ1-1, with TRBD1 identical over 11 bases. The CDR3 loop spans 16 amino acids. Germline CDR1 SQVTM, CDR2 ANQGSEA. V lost 3 bases, J lost 0 bases, and 6 bases stayed unmatched. The CDR3 region has the DNA TGCAGCGTTGATAATGGGACAGGGGGAATGAACACTGAAGCTTTCTTT. Translation gives CSVDNGTGGMNTEAFF.

This clonotype appeared once. This chain links TRBV6-5 with TRBJ2-2; 10 bases map to TRBD1. The J segment lost 8 bases and the V segment lost 0 bases, leaving 9 bases of the junction unmatched. This CDR3 comprises 17 residues. The germline gives CDR1 MNHEY, CDR2 SVGAGI. CDR3 DNA: TGTGCCAGCAGTTACTCCGGGACAGGGGCCTCTGTGGGGGAGCTGTTTTTT. Residues: CASSYSGTGASVGELFF.

This clonotype was counted many times. For the CDR3, the DNA is TGTGCCAGCAGCTTAGCTCAGGGAAATTCACCCCTCCACTTT. This gives the protein CASSLAQGNSPLHF. V is TRBV11-2 and J is TRBJ1-6, with D possibly TRBD1 on 5 matching bases. Trimming cost V 1 base and J 7 bases, with 8 bases left between them. The CDR3 is 14 residues long. Germline CDR1 and CDR2: SGHAT and FQNNGV. The full variable domain, with the rest looked up from reference TRBV11-2 and TRBJ1-6, is EAGVAQSPRYKIIEKRQSVAFWCNPISGHATLYWYQQILGQGPKLLIQFQNNGVVDDSQLPKDRFSAERLKGVDSTLKIQPAKLEDSAVYLCASSLAQGNSPLHFGNGTRLTVT.

The chain joins TRBV5-1 to TRBJ2-7; D unclear. The CDR3 is made up of 12 amino acids. Germline CDR1 is SGHRS and CDR2 is YFSETQ. V was cut by 5 bases and J by 5 bases, with 11 bases left in between. CDR3 nucleotide sequence: TGCGCCAGCAGGGATGCATCGAACGAGCAGTACTTC. Its translation: CASRDASNEQYF. Based on the CDR3 plus reference TRBV5-1 and TRBJ2-7, the full variable domain is KAGVTQTPRYLIKTRGQQVTLSCSPISGHRSVSWYQQTPGQGLQFLFEYFSETQRNKGNFPGRFSGRQFSNSRSEMNVSTLELGDSALYLCASRDASNEQYFGPGTRLTVT.

This clonotype occurred a few times. The chain has TRBV20-1 and TRBJ2-7; possible D gene TRBD1, 6 bases. Trimming stripped 0 bases from V and 0 bases from J, with 15 bases between. CDR1 and CDR2 from the germline V gene are DFQATT and SNEGSKA (reference sequence). The CDR3 is 16 residues long. This chain's CDR3 is CSARDRRTAFSYEQYF. The CDR3 nucleotides are TGCAGTGCTAGAGATCGTCGGACAGCGTTCTCCTACGAGCAGTACTTC.

The chain combines TRBV3-1 with TRBJ2-7, with 7 positions matching TRBD1. J was trimmed by 5 bases and V by 0 bases; bases with no gene match: 1. The CDR3 spans 13 residues. Per the germline V gene, CDR1 is LGHDT and CDR2 is YNNKEL (reference sequence). The CDR3 is CASSQDTGDEQYF. The CDR3 region has the DNA TGTGCCAGCAGCCAAGATACAGGGGACGAGCAGTACTTC.

This clonotype was detected a few times. The chain uses TRBV6-5 and TRBJ2-3; the match to TRBD2 covers 12 bases. CDR1 MNHEY and CDR2 SVGAGI come from the germline V gene. Losses at the gene ends were 5 bases for V and 4 bases for J; bases not matched to a gene: 10. The CDR3 spans 17 residues. The CDR3 reads CASSHARTSGAPDTQYF. The CDR3, as DNA: TGTGCCAGCAGTCACGCCAGGACTAGCGGGGCCCCAGATACGCAGTATTTT.

The chain combines TRBV10-2 with TRBJ2-5, with a possible D match to TRBD2 (6 bases). CDR3 length: 11 amino acids. Germline V CDR1 and CDR2: WSHSY, SAAADI. Trimming shortened V by 11 bases and J by 2 bases, and 9 bases separated the two germline ends. CDR3 in amino acids: CAGGTQETQYF. In nucleotides, the CDR3 is TGCGCCGGAGGGACTCAAGAGACCCAGTACTTC.

This clonotype was seen only a few times. The V gene is TRBV7-8, the J gene TRBJ2-5; 9 bases line up with TRBD1. This CDR3 has 15 residues. Per germline, CDR1 SGHVS and CDR2 FQNEAQ. After removal of 5 bases from V and 4 bases from J, the junction contained 8 bases not matched to a gene. The CDR3 coding sequence is TGTGCCAGCAGCCCCGGGACAGGGAGCGCAGAGACCCAGTACTTC. It is translated as CASSPGTGSAETQYF. Using reference TRBV7-8 and TRBJ2-5 for the parts outside the CDR3, the full variable domain is GAGVSQSPRYKVAKRGQDVALRCDPISGHVSLFWYQQALGQGPEFLTYFQNEAQLDKSGLPSDRFFAERPEGSVSTLKIQRTQQEDSAVYLCASSPGTGSAETQYFGPGTRLLVL.

This clonotype has ten or more counts. The V gene is TRBV21-1, the J gene TRBJ1-6; the DNA was not used to check the table's D call, TRBD1. TRBV21-1 is classified as a pseudogene. This CDR3 region has 19 residues. In DNA, the CDR3 is TGTGCCAGCAGCAAAAGGTGGCACAGGGGGCGGACCTATAATTCACCCCTCCACTTT. This translates into CASSKRWHRGRTYNSPLHF.

This clonotype has more than one count but fewer than ten. V is TRBV20-1 and J is TRBJ2-7, with D possibly matching TRBD2 (6 bases). CDR3 length: 14 residues. Per the germline V gene, CDR1 is DFQATT and CDR2 is SNEGSKA (reference sequence). Trimming removed 1 base at V and 6 bases at J, with 16 bases between. CDR3 sequence reads: CSARGLDYLGEQYF. The CDR3 DNA sequence: TGCAGTGCTAGAGGACTAGATTATTTGGGCGAGCAGTACTTC.

This clonotype appeared many times. The chain joins TRBV11-2 to TRBJ1-5; D gene unclear. Germline CDR1 reads SGHAT; CDR2 reads FQNNGV. V was clipped by 1 base and J by 3 bases, with 10 bases between them. This CDR3 comprises 15 residues. CDR3 sequence reads: CASSLGPQVNQPQHF. The CDR3 DNA reads TGTGCCAGCAGCTTAGGACCCCAGGTCAATCAGCCCCAGCATTTT.

Concerning this clonotype itself: A much larger clone lies a single base off, so this may be a read error. The chain couples TRBV20-1 to TRBJ2-3, with 7 positions matching TRBD2. Germline V gene sequence: CDR1 DFQATT, CDR2 SNEGSKA (reference sequence). V shed 7 bases and J 4 bases; nucleotides not matched to a gene: 11. CDR3 size: 14 residues. The CDR3 DNA follows: TGCAGTGGTCGGGGGGAAGTTATGGCAGATACGCAGTATTTT. Protein sequence: CSGRGEVMADTQYF.

The gene calls are TRBV7-8 and TRBJ2-1; 11 bases align to TRBD2. Looked up from germline, CDR1 is SGHVS and CDR2 is FQNEAQ. V lost 4 bases to trimming and J lost 5 bases; unmatched junction nucleotides: 4. The CDR3 has 15 residues. CDR3 sequence reads: CASSYSGRANNEQFF. The CDR3 bases are TGTGCCAGCAGCTATAGCGGGAGGGCCAACAATGAGCAGTTCTTC. The full variable domain, completed using reference TRBV7-8 and TRBJ2-1, is GAGVSQSPRYKVAKRGQDVALRCDPISGHVSLFWYQQALGQGPEFLTYFQNEAQLDKSGLPSDRFFAERPEGSVSTLKIQRTQQEDSAVYLCASSYSGRANNEQFFGPGTRLTVL.

The V call is TRBV19, the J call TRBJ1-5, with a tentative D call TRBD1 (6 bases). The J call may be in error: the DNA end matches TRBJ2-3 better. The CDR3 runs to 14 residues. In germline, CDR1 is LNHDA, CDR2 SQIVND (reference sequence). The CDR3 DNA sequence: TGTGCCAGTAGTATTGACAGGCTCCTACCTTCCCAGTATTTT. Translated, it gives CASSIDRLLPSQYF.

This clonotype was seen a handful of times. The rearrangement joins TRBV20-1 to TRBJ2-7; either TRBD1 or TRBD2 may fit D (5 bases each). This CDR3 is built from 14 residues. V lost 2 bases and J 0 bases, leaving 11 bases between the germline ends. The germline CDR1 and CDR2 sequences are DFQATT and SNEGSKA (reference sequence). The chain's CDR3 is CSARIEGTSYEQYF. The CDR3 bases are TGCAGTGCTAGAATCGAGGGGACCTCCTACGAGCAGTACTTC.

This clonotype was seen a few times. V usage is TRBV11-2 and J usage is TRBJ1-2; D is unresolved. Trimming took off 7 bases at V and 2 bases at J, with 17 bases between the two ends. The germline V gene encodes CDR1 SGHAT and CDR2 FQNNGV. The CDR3 covers 15 residues. The CDR3 region has the DNA TGTGCCAGCACCCCCTTGAAGGCTTTCAACTATGGCTACACCTTC. As protein: CASTPLKAFNYGYTF.